Presented here are 2 T cell receptor beta chains from one specimen sequenced in a study of T cells in Graves' hyperthyroidism and ophthalmopathy. RNA transcripts served as the template for amplifying TCR beta CDR3 regions. The HTBI set primed first-round TCR CDR3 RT-PCR. TCRdb redid the calling of the multiplex PCR reads with MiXCR, one entry per CDR3 protein. The sample has around 190,000 distinct CDR3 sequences, less than 20% seen once. The material sequenced was blood. These receptor sequences come from a woman between 50 and 59 years old with Graves' hyperthyroidism.

Many counts were recorded for this clonotype. The rearrangement joins TRBV28 to TRBJ1-2; D is unclear. Trimming removed 6 bases from V and 4 bases from J, with 9 bases in between. The germline V gene has CDR1 MDHEN and CDR2 SYDVKM. The CDR3 has 12 residues. The CDR3 reads CASRELTYGYTF. The CDR3, as DNA: TGTGCCAGCAGGGAGCTGACCTATGGCTACACCTTC.

This clonotype was picked up many times. The rearrangement links TRBV7-6 to TRBJ2-1; 9 nucleotides agree with TRBD2. The CDR3 contains 15 residues. With 0 bases clipped from V and 9 bases from J, the junction kept 6 bases outside the gene matches. In germline, CDR1 is SGHVS, CDR2 FNYEAQ. The CDR3, as DNA: TGTGCCAGCAGCTTAGCTGCGGGAGGGGGGTTTGAGCAGTTCTTC. It translates to CASSLAAGGGFEQFF.